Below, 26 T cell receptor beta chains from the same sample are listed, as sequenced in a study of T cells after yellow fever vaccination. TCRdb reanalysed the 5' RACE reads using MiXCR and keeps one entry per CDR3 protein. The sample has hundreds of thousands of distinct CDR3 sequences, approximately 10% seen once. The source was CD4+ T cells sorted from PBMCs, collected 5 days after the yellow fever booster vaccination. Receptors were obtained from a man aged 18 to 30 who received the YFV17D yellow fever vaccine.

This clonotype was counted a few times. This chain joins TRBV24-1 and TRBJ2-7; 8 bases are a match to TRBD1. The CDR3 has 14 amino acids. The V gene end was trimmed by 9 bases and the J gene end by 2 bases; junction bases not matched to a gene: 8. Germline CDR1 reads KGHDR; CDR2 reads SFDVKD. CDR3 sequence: CATGTGTYPYEQYF. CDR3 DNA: TGTGCCACCGGGACAGGAACCTATCCCTACGAGCAGTACTTC.

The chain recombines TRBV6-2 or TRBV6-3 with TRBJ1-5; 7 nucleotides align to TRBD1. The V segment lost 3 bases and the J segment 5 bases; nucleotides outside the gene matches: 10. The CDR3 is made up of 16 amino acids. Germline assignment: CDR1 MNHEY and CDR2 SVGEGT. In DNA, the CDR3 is TGTGCCAGCAGTTATGGGCTAACAGGGGTGTATCAGCCCCAGCATTTT. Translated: CASSYGLTGVYQPQHF.

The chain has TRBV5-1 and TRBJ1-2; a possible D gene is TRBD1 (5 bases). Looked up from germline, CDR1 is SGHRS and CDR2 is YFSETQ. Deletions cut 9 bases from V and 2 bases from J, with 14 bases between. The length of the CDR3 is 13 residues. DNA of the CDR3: TGCGCCACCTCCGCAGGGCAGAACTATGGCTACACCTTC. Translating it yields CATSAGQNYGYTF.

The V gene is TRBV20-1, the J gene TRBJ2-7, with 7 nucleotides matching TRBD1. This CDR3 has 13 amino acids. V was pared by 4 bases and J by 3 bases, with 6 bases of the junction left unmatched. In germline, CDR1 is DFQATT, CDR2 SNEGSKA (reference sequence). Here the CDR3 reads CSANRQGLYEQYV. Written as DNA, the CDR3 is TGCAGTGCTAACCGACAGGGCCTCTACGAGCAGTACGTC.

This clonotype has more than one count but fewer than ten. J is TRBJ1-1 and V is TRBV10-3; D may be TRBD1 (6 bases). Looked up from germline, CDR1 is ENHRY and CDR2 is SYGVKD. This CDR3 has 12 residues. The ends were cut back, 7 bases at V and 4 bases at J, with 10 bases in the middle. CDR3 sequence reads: CAIIRGATEAFF. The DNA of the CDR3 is TGTGCCATCATTCGGGGGGCCACTGAAGCTTTCTTT.

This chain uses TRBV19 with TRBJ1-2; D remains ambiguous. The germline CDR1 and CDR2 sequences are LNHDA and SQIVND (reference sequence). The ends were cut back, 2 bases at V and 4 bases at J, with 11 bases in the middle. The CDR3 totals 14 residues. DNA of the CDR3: TGTGCCAGTAGTATAAAGGCTGAGGCCTATGGCTACACCTTC. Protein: CASSIKAEAYGYTF.

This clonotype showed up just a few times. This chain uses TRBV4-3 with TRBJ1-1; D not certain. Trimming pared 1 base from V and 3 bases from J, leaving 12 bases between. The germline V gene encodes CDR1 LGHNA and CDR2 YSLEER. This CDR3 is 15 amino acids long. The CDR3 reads CASSQVPGIDTEAFF. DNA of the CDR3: TGCGCCAGCAGCCAAGTCCCCGGGATTGACACTGAAGCTTTCTTT.

As DNA, the CDR3 is TGTGCCACCAGTGGACGCTCACAGGGACTAAACTCTGATACGCAGTATTTT. Amino acids: CATSGRSQGLNSDTQYF. The chain recombines TRBV24-1 with TRBJ2-3, with a weak D call TRBD2 (7 bases). The germline V gene encodes CDR1 KGHDR and CDR2 SFDVKD. The CDR3 has 17 amino acids. Deletions cut 5 bases from V and 6 bases from J, with 23 bases between.

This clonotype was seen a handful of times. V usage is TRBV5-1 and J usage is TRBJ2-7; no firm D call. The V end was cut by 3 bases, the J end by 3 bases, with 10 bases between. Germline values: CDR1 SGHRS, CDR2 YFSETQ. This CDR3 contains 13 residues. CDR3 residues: CASSWPGGYEQYF. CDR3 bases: TGCGCCAGCAGCTGGCCCGGCGGCTACGAGCAGTACTTC.

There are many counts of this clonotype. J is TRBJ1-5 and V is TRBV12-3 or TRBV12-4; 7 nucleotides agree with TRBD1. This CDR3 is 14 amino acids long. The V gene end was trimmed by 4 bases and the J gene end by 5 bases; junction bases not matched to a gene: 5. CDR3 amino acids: CASSSDRADQPQHF. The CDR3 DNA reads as TGTGCCAGCAGTTCCGACAGGGCGGATCAGCCCCAGCATTTT.

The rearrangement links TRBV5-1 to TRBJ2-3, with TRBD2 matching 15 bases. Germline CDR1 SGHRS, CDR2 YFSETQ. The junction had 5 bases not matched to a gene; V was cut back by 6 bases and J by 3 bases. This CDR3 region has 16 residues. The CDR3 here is CASKGTSGGLTDTQYF. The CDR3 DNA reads TGCGCCAGCAAAGGGACTAGCGGGGGGCTTACAGATACGCAGTATTTT.

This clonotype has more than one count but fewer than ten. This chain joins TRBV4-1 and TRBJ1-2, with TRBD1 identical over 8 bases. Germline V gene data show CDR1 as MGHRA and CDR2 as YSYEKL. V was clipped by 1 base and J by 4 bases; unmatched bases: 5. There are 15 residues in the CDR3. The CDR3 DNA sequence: TGCGCCAGCAGCCAAGGGACAGGGTCGGGCTATGGCTACACCTTC. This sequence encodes CASSQGTGSGYGYTF.

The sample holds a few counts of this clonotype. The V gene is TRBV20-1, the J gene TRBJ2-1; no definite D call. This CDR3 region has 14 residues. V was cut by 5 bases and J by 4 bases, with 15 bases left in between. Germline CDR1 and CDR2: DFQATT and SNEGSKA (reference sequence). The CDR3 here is CSAPRPGQYNEQFF. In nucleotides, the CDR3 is TGCAGTGCTCCGCGGCCTGGTCAGTACAATGAGCAGTTCTTC.

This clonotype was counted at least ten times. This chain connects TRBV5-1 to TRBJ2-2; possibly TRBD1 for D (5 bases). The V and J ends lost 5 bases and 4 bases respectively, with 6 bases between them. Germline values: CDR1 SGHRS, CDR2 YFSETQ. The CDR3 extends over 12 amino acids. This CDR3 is CASRGRTGELFF. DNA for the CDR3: TGCGCCAGCAGGGGGCGCACCGGGGAGCTGTTTTTT.

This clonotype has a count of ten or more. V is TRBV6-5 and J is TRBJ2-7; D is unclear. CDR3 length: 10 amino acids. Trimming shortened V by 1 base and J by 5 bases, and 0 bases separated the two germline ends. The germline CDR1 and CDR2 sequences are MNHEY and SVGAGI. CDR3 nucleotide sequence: TGTGCCAGCAGTTACTACGAGCAGTACGTC. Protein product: CASSYYEQYV.

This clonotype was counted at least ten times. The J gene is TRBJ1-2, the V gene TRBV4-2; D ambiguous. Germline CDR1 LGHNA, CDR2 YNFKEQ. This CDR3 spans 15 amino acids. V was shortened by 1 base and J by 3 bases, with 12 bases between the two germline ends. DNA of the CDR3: TGTGCCAGCAGCCAAGCCGGCCTCCCATACTATGGCTACACCTTC. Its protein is CASSQAGLPYYGYTF.

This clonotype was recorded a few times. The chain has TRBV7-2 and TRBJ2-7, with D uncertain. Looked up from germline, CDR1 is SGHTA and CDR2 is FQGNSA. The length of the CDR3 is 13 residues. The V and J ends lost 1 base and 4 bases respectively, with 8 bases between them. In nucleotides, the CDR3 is TGTGCCAGCAGCTTAGTGAGAGGTTACGAGCAGTACTTC. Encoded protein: CASSLVRGYEQYF.

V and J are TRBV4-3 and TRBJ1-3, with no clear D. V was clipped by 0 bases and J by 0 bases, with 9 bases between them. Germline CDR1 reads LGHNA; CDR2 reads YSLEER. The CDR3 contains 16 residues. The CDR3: CASSQERLSSGNTIYF. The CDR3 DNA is TGCGCCAGCAGCCAAGAACGGCTGAGCTCTGGAAACACCATATATTTT.

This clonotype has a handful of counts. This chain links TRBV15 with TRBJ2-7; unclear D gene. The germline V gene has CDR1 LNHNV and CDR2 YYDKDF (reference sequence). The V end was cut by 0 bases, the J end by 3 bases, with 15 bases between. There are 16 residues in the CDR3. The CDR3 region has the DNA TGTGCCACCAGCAGAGATTACGGCTATCCCAACTACGAGCAGTACTTC. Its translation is CATSRDYGYPNYEQYF.

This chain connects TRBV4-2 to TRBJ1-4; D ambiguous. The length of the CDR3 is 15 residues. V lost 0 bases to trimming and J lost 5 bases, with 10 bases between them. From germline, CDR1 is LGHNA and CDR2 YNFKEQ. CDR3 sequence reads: CASSQDGISNEKLFF. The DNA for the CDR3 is TGTGCCAGCAGCCAAGACGGGATATCCAATGAAAAACTGTTTTTT.

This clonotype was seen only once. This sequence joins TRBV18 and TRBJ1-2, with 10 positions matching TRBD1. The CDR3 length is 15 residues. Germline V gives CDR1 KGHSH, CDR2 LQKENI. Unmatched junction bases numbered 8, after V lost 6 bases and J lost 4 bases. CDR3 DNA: TGTGCCAGCTCCTGGGACAGGGGCGATGGCTATGGCTACACCTTC. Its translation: CASSWDRGDGYGYTF.

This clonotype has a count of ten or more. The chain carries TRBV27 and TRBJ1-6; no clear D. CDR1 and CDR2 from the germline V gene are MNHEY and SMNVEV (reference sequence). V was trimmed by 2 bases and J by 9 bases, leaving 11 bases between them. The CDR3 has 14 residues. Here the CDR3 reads CASSLVQSGSPLHF. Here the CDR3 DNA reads TGTGCCAGCAGTTTAGTTCAGTCCGGTTCACCCCTCCACTTT.

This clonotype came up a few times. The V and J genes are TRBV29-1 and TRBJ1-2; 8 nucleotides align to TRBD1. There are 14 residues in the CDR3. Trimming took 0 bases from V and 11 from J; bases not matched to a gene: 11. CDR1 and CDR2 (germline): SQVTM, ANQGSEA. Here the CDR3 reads CSVEDGRDRGEYTF. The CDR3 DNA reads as TGCAGCGTTGAAGATGGACGAGACAGGGGCGAGTACACCTTC.

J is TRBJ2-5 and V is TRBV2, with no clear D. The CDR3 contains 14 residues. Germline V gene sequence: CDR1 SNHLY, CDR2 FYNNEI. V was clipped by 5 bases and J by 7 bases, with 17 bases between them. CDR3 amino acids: CASSPDTVRGTQYF. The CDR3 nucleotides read TGTGCCAGCAGTCCGGATACAGTCAGAGGGACCCAGTACTTC.

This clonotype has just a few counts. The CDR3 sequence is CASSPRTITRNAQYF. The CDR3 DNA is TGTGCCAGCAGCCCCCGGACAATAACTAGGAATGCCCAGTATTTT. J is TRBJ2-3 and V is TRBV11-1; D tentatively reads TRBD1 or TRBD2 (5 bases each). V was shortened by 5 bases and J by 12 bases, with 24 bases between the two germline ends. This CDR3 region has 15 residues. The germline gives CDR1 SGHAT, CDR2 FQDESV (reference sequence).

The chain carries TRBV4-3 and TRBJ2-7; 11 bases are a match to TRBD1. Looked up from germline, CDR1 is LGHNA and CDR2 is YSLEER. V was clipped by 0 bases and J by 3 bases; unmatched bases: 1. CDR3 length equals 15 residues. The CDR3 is CASSQEGTGGYEQYF. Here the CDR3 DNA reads TGCGCCAGCAGCCAAGAGGGGACAGGGGGCTACGAGCAGTACTTC.